This is a list of T cell receptor beta chains from one sample in a study of graft-versus-host responses after intestinal transplantation. Assay: immunoSEQ multiplex PCR; the TCRdb copy retains only in-frame clones and omits some. The table includes 5,000 to 7,500 clones, around four fifths detected once. The sample here was ileum tissue, taken 300 to 320 days after intestinal transplant. Every receptor here comes from a human patient who received an intestinal transplant, so some T cells may come from the graft donor. Both conserved end residues are part of each CDR3. A D gene is named only where the DNA matches it firmly. Expanded clones get a size class; other rows say once, few or many, or leave the size out.

clone size	D gene	V gene	J gene	CDR3 DNA	CDR3 protein
-	TRBD1	TRBV6-1	TRBJ2-3	TGTGCCAGCAGTGAAGCGACAGGGGGCTCAGATACGCAGTATTTT	CASSEATGGSDTQYF
-	-	TRBV28	TRBJ2-2	TGTGCCAGCAGTCGCGGAGGTAACACCGGGGAGCTGTTTTTT	CASSRGGNTGELFF
-	TRBD2	TRBV5-1	TRBJ2-5	TGCGCCAGCAGCTTGTACGGGGGGGCCGGGGAGACCCAGTACTTC	CASSLYGGAGETQYF
-	-	TRBV4-1	TRBJ2-5	TGCGCCAGCAGCCCTACTTTTGGGGTGGAAGAAGGGACCCAGTACTTC	CASSPTFGVEEGTQYF
-	TRBD2	TRBV7-3	TRBJ2-1	TGTGCCAGCAGCTTAACCTTAGCGGGGGGGCGGAATGAGCAGTTCTTC	CASSLTLAGGRNEQFF
-	TRBD1	TRBV30	TRBJ1-2	TGTGCCTGGAGTCCAGGGGGCCTTAACTATGGCTACACCTTC	CAWSPGGLNYGYTF
-	TRBD2	TRBV7-9	TRBJ2-2	TGTGCCAGCAGCTTATCGATATCTAGCGGGTACACCGGGGAGCTGTTTTTT	CASSLSISSGYTGELFF
-	TRBD1	TRBV6-1	TRBJ2-7	TGTGCCAGCAGTGAAGGGGACAGCTCCTACGAGCAGTACTTC	CASSEGDSSYEQYF
-	-	TRBV7-2	TRBJ1-1	TGTGCCAGCAGGGTGGAACAGGTAACTGAAGCTTTCTTT	CASRVEQVTEAFF
-	TRBD2	TRBV11-2	TRBJ2-7	TGTGCCAGCAGCCGGAAGGGCGGGAGGATCCCCGCGACAGGCGGGCAGTACTTC	CASSRKGGRIPATGGQYF
-	-	TRBV10-3	TRBJ1-2	TGTGCCATCAGGGGAAGGTGGGGGGATTGCGGCTACACCTTC	CAIRGRWGDCGYTF
-	-	TRBV21-1	TRBJ1-1	TGTGCCAGCAGCGTGATCCGGGTTCCACAGGGGAAGGCTGAAGCTTTCTTT	CASSVIRVPQGKAEAFF
-	TRBD2	TRBV6-1	TRBJ2-5	TGTGCCAGCAGTGAAGCTAGCGGGGGGCAAGAGACCCAGTACTTC	CASSEASGGQETQYF
once	-	TRBV4-2	TRBJ2-1	TGTGCCAGCAGCGCCCGATGGGGCGGGACTCGGTACAATGAGCAGTTCTTC	CASSARWGGTRYNEQFF
few	TRBD1	TRBV5-4	TRBJ2-7	TGTGCCAGCAGCTTGAACAGGGGGCTCAGTTACGAGCAGTACTTC	CASSLNRGLSYEQYF
-	-	TRBV18	TRBJ2-5	TGTGCCAGCTCATTAATGGCCCCTCCGAGAGGAGAGACCCAGTACTTC	CASSLMAPPRGETQYF
few	-	TRBV29-1	TRBJ2-1	TGCAGCGTTGATGGACCCGGTGAGCAGTTCTTC	CSVDGPGEQFF
-	TRBD1	TRBV30	TRBJ2-5	TGTGCCTGGAAAAGTCAAGGCACAGGGGGCAGGGAGACCCAGTACTTC	CAWKSQGTGGRETQYF
few	-	TRBV4-2	TRBJ1-5	TGTGCCAGCAGCCAAGATGGGCAGGGTAATCAGCCCCAGCATTTT	CASSQDGQGNQPQHF
-	TRBD2	TRBV6-1	TRBJ2-2	TGTGCCAGCAGTGAAGTAGCGGGGGGCATCGGGGAGCTGTTTTTT	CASSEVAGGIGELFF
-	TRBD2	TRBV7-8	TRBJ2-5	TGTGCCAGCAGCTTAAGCGGGAGACCAGAGACCCAGTACTTC	CASSLSGRPETQYF
-	-	TRBV7-3	TRBJ2-7	TGTGCCAGCAGCTTAACCGGAACTAGCTACGAGCAGTACTTC	CASSLTGTSYEQYF
-	TRBD1	TRBV9	TRBJ1-3	TGTGCCAGCAGCGCGGACAGGGGGACTGGAAACACCATATATTTT	CASSADRGTGNTIYF
few	-	TRBV7-2	TRBJ2-7	TGTGCCAGCAGCTTAGTACTAGGGAGCTCCTACGAGCAGTACTTC	CASSLVLGSSYEQYF
few	-	TRBV4-1	TRBJ1-6	TGCGCCAGCAGCCAAGAGGAGGGGAGGAATTCACCCCTCCACTTT	CASSQEEGRNSPLHF
few	-	TRBV5-1	TRBJ1-1	TGCGCCAGCAGCCCCTCAGGAAACACTGAAGCTTTCTTT	CASSPSGNTEAFF
-	-	TRBV12-2	TRBJ2-1	TGTGCAAGTCGCCAGGCGACTAGCGGGATTTCCCATGAGCAGTTCTTC	CASRQATSGISHEQFF
-	-	TRBV11-3	TRBJ1-1	TGTGCCAGCAGCTTAGACGACAGGAACACTGAAGCTTTCTTT	CASSLDDRNTEAFF
-	-	TRBV6-5	TRBJ2-5	TGTGCCAGCACCCAAATGGGGGGCACGCAAGAGACCCAGTACTTC	CASTQMGGTQETQYF
-	-	TRBV2	TRBJ1-4	TGTGCCAGCAGTCTAAGTTGGACAGTCCCTAATGAAAAACTGTTTTTT	CASSLSWTVPNEKLFF
-	-	TRBV27	TRBJ1-5	TGTGCCAGCAGTTTTTTAGGAATGAGCAATCAGCCCCAGCATTTT	CASSFLGMSNQPQHF
-	-	TRBV4-1	TRBJ1-2	TGCGCCAGCAGCGCTGAGCAGGCACACTATGGCTACACCTTC	CASSAEQAHYGYTF
few	-	TRBV4-2	TRBJ2-2	TGTGCCAGCAGCCAATCGGGAGCGACCGGGGAGCTGTTTTTT	CASSQSGATGELFF
-	-	TRBV5-6	TRBJ2-5	TGTGCCAGCAGCTTGGAAGGCGGGGACGCCCAAGAGACCCAGTACTTC	CASSLEGGDAQETQYF
few	TRBD1	TRBV5-5	TRBJ1-2	TGTGCCAGCAGCCGCGACCTTGACAGGGCGATATATGGCTACACCTTC	CASSRDLDRAIYGYTF
once	-	TRBV6-1	TRBJ1-4	TGTGCCAGCAGGACAGGCAGGGAGGAAAAACTGTTTTTT	CASRTGREEKLFF
-	TRBD2	TRBV18	TRBJ2-3	TGTGCCAGCTCACCTGGACTAGCGGGGGGGCCGGGAGATACGCAGTATTTT	CASSPGLAGGPGDTQYF
-	TRBD2	TRBV2	TRBJ2-5	TGTGCCAGCAGCCTGAGCGGGGCGACGCAAGAGACCCAGTACTTC	CASSLSGATQETQYF
-	-	TRBV6-1	TRBJ1-2	TGTGCCAGCAGTGTAAAAAGACCCGGGGTTTGGTATGGCTACACCTTC	CASSVKRPGVWYGYTF
-	-	TRBV7-2	TRBJ1-1	TGTGCCAGCAGCTTGGGGGGGCAAACTGAAGCTTTCTTT	CASSLGGQTEAFF
-	-	TRBV28	TRBJ1-5	TGTGCCAGCAGGGGTCAGCCCCAGCATTTT	CASRGQPQHF
-	TRBD1	TRBV19	TRBJ1-1	TGTGCCAGTAGCGGGACAGGGGGCTATTCGAACACTGAAGCTTTCTTT	CASSGTGGYSNTEAFF
few	-	TRBV7-3	TRBJ1-4	TGTGCCAGCAGCTTACGGGGGTTGGATGAAAAACTGTTTTTT	CASSLRGLDEKLFF
few	-	TRBV4-1	TRBJ1-6	TGCGCCAGCAGCCAAGAGCAGGGGAAATCTCCCCTCCACTTT	CASSQEQGKSPLHF
-	-	TRBV4-1	TRBJ1-1	TGCGCCAGCACCCATATACAGGGATCGAACACTGAAGCTTTCTTT	CASTHIQGSNTEAFF
-	TRBD1	TRBV6-1	TRBJ1-2	TGTGCCAGCAGTGAAGGGACAGGGAGTGATGGCTACACCTTC	CASSEGTGSDGYTF
-	-	TRBV29-1	TRBJ1-5	TGCAGCGTTGGCGGGGCTTTCAATCAGCCCCAGCATTTT	CSVGGAFNQPQHF
-	-	TRBV14	TRBJ1-1	TGTGCCAGCAGCCTCCAACGAGGGGGGGAAGCTTTCTTT	CASSLQRGGEAFF
once	-	TRBV9	TRBJ2-1	TGTGCCAGCAGCGTAGGTGGTGGGGCGGACAATGAGCAGTTCTTC	CASSVGGGADNEQFF
few	TRBD1	TRBV10-2	TRBJ2-3	TGCGCCAGCAGTGAGCAGGGGGCAGATACGCAGTATTTT	CASSEQGADTQYF
-	TRBD1	TRBV19	TRBJ2-5	TGTGCCAGTAACGTATACAGGGGAGAGACCCAGTACTTC	CASNVYRGETQYF
once	TRBD2	TRBV7-8	TRBJ2-7	TGTGCCAGCAGCTTGATTAGCGGGAGCTACGAGCAGTACTTC	CASSLISGSYEQYF
-	-	TRBV4-1	TRBJ1-1	TGCGCCAGCAGCCAAGTAGAGGGTCCCACTAAGGAAGCTTTCTTT	CASSQVEGPTKEAFF